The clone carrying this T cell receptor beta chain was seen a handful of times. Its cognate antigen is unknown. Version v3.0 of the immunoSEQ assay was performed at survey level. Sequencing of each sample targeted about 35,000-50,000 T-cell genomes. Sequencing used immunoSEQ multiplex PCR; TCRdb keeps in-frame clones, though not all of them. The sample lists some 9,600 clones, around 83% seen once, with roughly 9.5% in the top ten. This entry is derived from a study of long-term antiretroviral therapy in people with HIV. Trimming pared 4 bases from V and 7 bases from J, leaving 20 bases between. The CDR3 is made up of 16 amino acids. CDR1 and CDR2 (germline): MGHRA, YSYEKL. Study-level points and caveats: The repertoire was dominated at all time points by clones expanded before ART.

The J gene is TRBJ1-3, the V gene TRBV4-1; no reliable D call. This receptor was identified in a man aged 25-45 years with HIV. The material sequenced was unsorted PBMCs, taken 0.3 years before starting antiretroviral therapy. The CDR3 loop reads CASSRPFGEGRNTIYF. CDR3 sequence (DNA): TGCGCCAGCAGCCGGCCCTTTGGAGAGGGTCGGAACACCATATATTTT.